The rows below give T cell receptor beta chains drawn from one sample of a study of blood T cell repertoires in COVID-19. The protocol was immunoSEQ multiplex PCR, while the TCRdb copy is restricted to in-frame clones and leaves out a portion. Among fewer than 350,000 clones listed, 85% were seen once. The sequencing sample was made of PBMCs or T cells enriched from blood (not recorded which). These receptors all come from a woman aged 25-40 years who had been exposed to COVID-19. CDR3s include the opening cysteine and the closing phenylalanine or tryptophan. D genes are given only for firm matches. Clone size is shown for a subset of rows, as once, few, many or a class of expanded clone.

TRBD1	18	TRBV7-2	TRBJ1-5	few	CASSLEGAGVPINQPQHF	TGTGCCAGCAGCTTAGAGGGGGCAGGGGTCCCTATCAATCAGCCCCAGCATTTT
.	15	TRBV5-6	TRBJ1-6	.	CASSPLQGWNSPLHF	TGTGCCAGCAGCCCCCTCCAGGGTTGGAATTCACCCCTCCACTTT
TRBD1	16	TRBV18	TRBJ1-4	.	CASSPQGQGRREKLFF	TGTGCCAGCTCACCCCAAGGACAGGGGAGGAGGGAAAAACTGTTTTTT
TRBD2	17	TRBV5-1	TRBJ2-1	.	CASSRQLAGGSYNEQFF	TGCGCCAGCAGCAGACAACTAGCGGGGGGCTCCTACAATGAGCAGTTCTTC
.	14	TRBV2	TRBJ1-5	.	CASQDGGVSQPQHF	TGTGCCAGCCAGGATGGCGGGGTCAGTCAGCCCCAGCATTTT
TRBD2	14	TRBV5-4	TRBJ2-7	.	CASSLAGGYYEQYF	TGTGCCAGCAGTTTAGCGGGAGGGTACTACGAGCAGTACTTC
.	15	TRBV11-3	TRBJ1-1	.	CASSLGGRPNTEAFF	TGTGCCAGCAGCTTAGGAGGGCGGCCGAACACTGAAGCTTTCTTT
TRBD1	15	TRBV6-6	TRBJ1-2	.	CASNLPPGQGYGYTF	TGTGCCAGCAACCTACCTCCGGGACAGGGCTATGGCTACACCTTC
TRBD2	14	TRBV30	TRBJ2-1	few	CAGKGTSGYNEQFF	TGTGCCGGAAAAGGGACTAGCGGGTACAATGAGCAGTTCTTC
.	14	TRBV10-3	TRBJ1-4	.	CAISEVQGYEKLFF	TGTGCCATCAGTGAAGTACAGGGATATGAAAAACTGTTTTTT
.	13	TRBV28	TRBJ2-7	.	CASSLRVFYEQYF	TGTGCCAGCAGTTTGAGGGTTTTCTACGAGCAGTACTTC
.	15	TRBV27	TRBJ1-2	.	CASSWEGGGNYGYTF	TGTGCCAGCAGTTGGGAAGGGGGGGGTAACTATGGCTACACCTTC
.	16	TRBV7-2	TRBJ1-5	.	CASSLAGGPSNQPQHF	TGTGCCAGCAGCTTAGCAGGTGGGCCGAGCAATCAGCCCCAGCATTTT